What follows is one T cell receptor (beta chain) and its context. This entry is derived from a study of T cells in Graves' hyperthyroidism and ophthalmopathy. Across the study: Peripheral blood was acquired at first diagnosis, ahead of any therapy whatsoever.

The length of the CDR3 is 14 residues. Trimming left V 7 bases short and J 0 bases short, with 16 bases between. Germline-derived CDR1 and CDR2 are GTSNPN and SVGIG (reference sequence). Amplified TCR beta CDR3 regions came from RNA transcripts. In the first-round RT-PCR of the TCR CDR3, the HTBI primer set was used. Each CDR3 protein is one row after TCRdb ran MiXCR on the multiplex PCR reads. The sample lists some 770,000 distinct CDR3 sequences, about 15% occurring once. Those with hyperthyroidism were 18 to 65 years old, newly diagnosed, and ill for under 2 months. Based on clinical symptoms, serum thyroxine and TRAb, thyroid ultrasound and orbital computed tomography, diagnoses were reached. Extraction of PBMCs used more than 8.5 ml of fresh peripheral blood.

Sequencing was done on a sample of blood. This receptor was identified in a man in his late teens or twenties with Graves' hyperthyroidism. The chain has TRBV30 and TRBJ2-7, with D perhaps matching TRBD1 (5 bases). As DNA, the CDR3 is TGTGCCTTTGAACCACTTGGGGCCTCCTACGAGCAGTACTTC. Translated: CAFEPLGASYEQYF.